Following are 16 T cell receptor beta chains from one sample sequenced in a study of blood T cells in healthy people across ages. With a J-beta primer mix and a sample-barcoded 5' primer, a second PCR ran about 7 to 12 cycles. TCRdb re-derived calls from the 5' RACE reads in MiXCR, one entry per CDR3 protein. The sample lists 1.5 million to 2 million distinct CDR3 sequences, under 30% seen once, with more than 6% in the top ten. The sequenced sample was blood. Receptors were obtained from a woman aged 25 to 39 in good health.

This clonotype was observed a few times. The CDR3 coding sequence is TGTGCCAGCAGTTTATCAGGGGCCCGCTCCTACGAGCAGTACTTC. Translating gives CASSLSGARSYEQYF. The chain combines TRBV28 with TRBJ2-7, with a weak D call TRBD1 (6 bases). Germline CDR1 and CDR2: MDHEN and SYDVKM. Trimming took 1 base from V and 0 from J, leaving 10 bases between them. This CDR3 region has 15 residues. Supplemented by reference TRBV28 and TRBJ2-7, the full variable domain reads DVKVTQSSRYLVKRTGEKVFLECVQDMDHENMFWYRQDPGLGLRLIYFSYDVKMKEKGDIPEGYSVSREKKERFSLILESASTNQTSMYLCASSLSGARSYEQYFGPGTRLTVT.

The J gene is TRBJ2-1, the V gene TRBV20-1; TRBD2 matches at 7 bases. The junction had 11 bases not matched to a gene; V was cut back by 5 bases and J by 4 bases. There are 15 residues in the CDR3. Germline CDR1 reads DFQATT; CDR2 reads SNEGSKA (reference sequence). CDR3 region: CSACGAGERYNEQFF. CDR3 sequence (DNA): TGCAGTGCTTGTGGGGCGGGAGAAAGGTACAATGAGCAGTTCTTC.

This sequence joins TRBV9 and TRBJ2-1; D gene unclear. Germline V lookup: CDR1 SGDLS, CDR2 YYNGEE. Between the trimmed V and J ends, which lost 0 bases and 5 bases, there was a span of 21 bases. The CDR3 loop spans 18 amino acids. The CDR3 DNA follows: TGTGCCAGCAGCGTAGTCCCGTCGGTGGGGAATGGCGACAATGAGCAGTTCTTC. This encodes CASSVVPSVGNGDNEQFF.

This clonotype occurred a few times. The chain links TRBV29-1 to TRBJ1-5; D is unresolved. The CDR3 is 15 amino acids. Germline V gene sequence: CDR1 SQVTM, CDR2 ANQGSEA. The ends were cut back, 4 bases at V and 7 bases at J, with 20 bases in the middle. The CDR3 nucleotides read TGCAGCGTTGTGAGTGCAGGCCCCGGGGTCCAGCCCCAGCATTTT. The encoded protein is CSVVSAGPGVQPQHF.

V usage is TRBV6-6 and J usage is TRBJ2-7; TRBD1 matches 7 bases. With 7 bases clipped from V and 4 bases from J, the junction kept 13 bases outside the gene matches. The CDR3 extends over 15 amino acids. Germline V gene sequence: CDR1 MNHNY, CDR2 SVGAGI (reference sequence). The CDR3 is CASNPGGNRLYEQYF. DNA of the CDR3: TGTGCCAGCAACCCAGGGGGTAACCGCCTGTACGAGCAGTACTTC.

The chain joins TRBV6-1 to TRBJ2-1; possibly TRBD2 for D (6 bases). In germline, CDR1 is MNHNS, CDR2 SASEGT. This CDR3 contains 16 residues. The V end lost 7 bases, the J end lost 6 bases, and 22 bases lay between the germline ends. Written as DNA, the CDR3 is TGTGCCAGCACCCCCCTGCGGAGGGAGAGCCTCAATGAGCAGTTCTTC. Protein sequence: CASTPLRRESLNEQFF.

This clonotype was counted between two and nine times. The V and J genes are TRBV12-3 or TRBV12-4 and TRBJ1-2; D is ambiguous. This CDR3 is built from 12 residues. Deletions cut 4 bases from V and 8 bases from J, with 11 bases between. CDR3 residues: CASSSDLKGYTF. The CDR3 nucleotides are TGTGCCAGCAGTTCGGATCTGAAAGGCTACACCTTC.

This chain uses TRBV7-3 with TRBJ2-5; tentatively, D is TRBD2 (6 bases). The germline V gene has CDR1 SGHTA and CDR2 FQGTGA. Trimming cost V 2 bases and J 3 bases, with 13 bases left between them. This CDR3 contains 15 residues. CDR3 in amino acids: CASSLGSGPEETQYF. For the CDR3, the DNA is TGTGCCAGCAGCTTAGGTAGCGGACCCGAAGAGACCCAGTACTTC.

A remark on this clonotype: A much bigger clone sits one base away, suggesting this may be a read error. The genes are TRBV3-1 and TRBJ1-1; possible D gene TRBD1, 5 bases. This CDR3 is 15 amino acids long. The germline V gene encodes CDR1 LGHDT and CDR2 YNNKEL (reference sequence). CDR3 residues: CASSFGGGTNAEAFF. CDR3 nucleotide sequence: TGTGCCAGCAGTTTCGGGGGGGGGACGAACGCTGAAGCTTTCTTT.

The gene calls are TRBV28 and TRBJ1-1, with unresolved D. Per germline, CDR1 MDHEN and CDR2 SYDVKM. The V and J ends lost 6 bases and 1 base respectively, with 9 bases between them. CDR3 size: 13 residues. The CDR3 spells CASSGNTNTEAFF. Here the CDR3 DNA reads TGTGCCAGCAGCGGGAATACGAACACTGAAGCTTTCTTT.

The sample holds many counts of this clonotype. The chain is built from TRBV29-1 and TRBJ2-1; D may be TRBD1 or TRBD2 (5 bases each). This CDR3 has 14 residues. V shed 7 bases and J shed 2 bases, with 15 bases lying between them. Germline CDR1 is SQVTM and CDR2 is ANQGSEA. CDR3 sequence reads: CSATGTSTYNEQFF. CDR3 DNA: TGCAGCGCCACCGGGACCTCCACCTACAATGAGCAGTTCTTC.

Points on this clonotype: A read error is possible here, since a much larger clone lies one base away. The rearrangement links TRBV9 to TRBJ2-3, with D maybe TRBD1 (6 bases). V was pared by 4 bases and J by 2 bases, with 17 bases between. The CDR3 sequence is 16 residues long. CDR1 is SGDLS, CDR2 YYNGEE, per germline. This CDR3 is CASSPGQLEATDTQYF. CDR3 sequence (DNA): TGTGCCAGCAGCCCAGGACAGCTCGAAGCCACAGATACGCAGTATTTT.

A few counts support this clonotype. The CDR3 bases are TGCAGCGTTGCGTTAGGACAGAACAATCAGCCCCAGCATTTT. This encodes CSVALGQNNQPQHF. The V gene is TRBV29-1, the J gene TRBJ1-5, with D possibly being TRBD1 (6 bases). Germline V gene data show CDR1 as SQVTM and CDR2 as ANQGSEA. V was shortened by 4 bases and J by 3 bases, with 13 bases between the two germline ends. This CDR3 region has 14 residues.

The J gene is TRBJ2-5, the V gene TRBV7-2; 9 nucleotides agree with TRBD1. Germline values: CDR1 SGHTA, CDR2 FQGNSA. The CDR3 contains 15 residues. J gave up 4 bases and V 4 bases, and 7 bases lay outside the gene matches. The CDR3 reads CASSSRDRELETQYF. DNA of the CDR3: TGTGCCAGCAGCTCCCGGGACAGGGAACTAGAGACCCAGTACTTC. The full variable domain, rest sourced from reference TRBV7-2 and TRBJ2-5, is GAGVSQSPSNKVTEKGKDVELRCDPISGHTALYWYRQSLGQGLEFLIYFQGNSAPDKSGLPSDRFSAERTGGSVSTLTIQRTQQEDSAVYLCASSSRDRELETQYFGPGTRLLVL.

The gene calls are TRBV2 and TRBJ1-6, with a tentative D call TRBD1 (5 bases). This CDR3 comprises 15 residues. The germline V gene has CDR1 SNHLY and CDR2 FYNNEI. V was trimmed by 1 base and J by 9 bases, leaving 13 bases between them. The CDR3 DNA is TGTGCCAGCAGTGAAGAGCAGGGTACGCGTTCACCCCTCCACTTT. Residues: CASSEEQGTRSPLHF.

The table lists this clonotype with many counts. The chain combines TRBV12-3 or TRBV12-4 with TRBJ2-3; the match to TRBD1 covers 8 bases. There are 16 residues in the CDR3. With V trimmed by 3 bases and J by 3 bases, 8 bases remained unmatched. The CDR3 sequence: CASSFDAGQGTDTQYF. The CDR3 bases are TGTGCCAGCAGTTTTGATGCCGGACAGGGAACAGATACGCAGTATTTT.